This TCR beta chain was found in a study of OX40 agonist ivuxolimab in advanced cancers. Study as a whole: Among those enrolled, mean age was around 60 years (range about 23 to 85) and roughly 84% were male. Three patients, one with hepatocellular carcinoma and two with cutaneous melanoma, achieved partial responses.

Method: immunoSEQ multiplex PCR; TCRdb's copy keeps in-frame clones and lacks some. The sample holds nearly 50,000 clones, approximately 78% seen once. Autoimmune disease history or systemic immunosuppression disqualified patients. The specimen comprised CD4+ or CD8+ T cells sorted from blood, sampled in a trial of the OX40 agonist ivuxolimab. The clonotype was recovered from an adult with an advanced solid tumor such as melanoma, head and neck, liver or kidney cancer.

The CDR3 DNA sequence: TGCAGCGTTACCGGGGCAGGCTACGAGCAGTACTTC. It encodes CSVTGAGYEQYF. The gene calls are TRBV29-1 and TRBJ2-7; perhaps D is TRBD1 or TRBD2 (5 bases each). Germline-derived CDR1 and CDR2 are SQVTM and ANQGSEA. The V gene lost 5 bases and the J gene lost 3 bases, with 11 bases spanning the gap. The CDR3 has 12 residues.